Listed below are T cell receptor beta chains from one sample, sequenced in a study of glioma-infiltrating T cells after dendritic cell vaccination. TCRdb's table, derived via immunoSEQ multiplex PCR, lists solely in-frame clones and lacks some. The data show 90,000 to 140,000 clones, roughly 89% seen once. The specimen comprised blood, sampled after dendritic cell vaccination. The receptor source for this set is a human donor with glioblastoma. Each CDR3 is given with its conserved first and last residue. The D gene is left open where the match is weak. Clone size is stated in some rows and not others, as once, few, many or a class when expanded.

once,TRBV2,TRBJ2-3,.,CASPWRGRTDTQYF,TGTGCCAGCCCATGGCGGGGCCGCACAGATACGCAGTATTTT
once,TRBV27,TRBJ2-7,.,CASSFNTGYEQYF,TGTGCCAGCAGTTTTAATACAGGATACGAGCAGTACTTC
.,TRBV5-1,TRBJ2-3,TRBD2,CASSFASGSTDTQYF,TGCGCCAGCAGCTTCGCTAGCGGGAGCACAGATACGCAGTATTTT
.,TRBV7-3,TRBJ1-1,.,CASSLSGLPTTEAFF,TGTGCCAGCAGCTTAAGTGGCCTTCCCACCACTGAAGCTTTCTTT
.,TRBV9,TRBJ1-5,.,CASSVAPTSDQPQHF,TGTGCCAGCAGCGTAGCCCCCACAAGCGATCAGCCCCAGCATTTT
.,TRBV11-2,TRBJ1-1,.,CASSLQQGNTEAFF,TGTGCCAGCAGCTTACAACAGGGGAACACTGAAGCTTTCTTT
.,TRBV5-1,TRBJ2-1,TRBD2,CASSLGGRLDNEQFF,TGCGCCAGCAGCTTAGGCGGGAGGCTCGACAATGAGCAGTTCTTC
.,TRBV27,TRBJ2-1,TRBD2,CASSPSLAGSYNEQFF,TGTGCCAGCAGTCCCTCTCTAGCGGGATCGTACAATGAGCAGTTCTTC
.,TRBV14,TRBJ1-3,.,CASSQDRGARGNTIYF,TGTGCCAGCAGCCAAGATCGGGGGGCGCGGGGAAACACCATATATTTT
.,TRBV7-9,TRBJ2-5,TRBD2,CASSYRLAGETQYF,TGTGCCAGCAGCTACAGACTAGCGGGGGAGACCCAGTACTTC
.,TRBV5-1,TRBJ1-1,TRBD1,CASSLGQGWTEAFF,TGCGCCAGCAGCCTCGGACAGGGGTGGACTGAAGCTTTCTTT
.,TRBV29-1,TRBJ2-5,TRBD1,CSVLPVQGAVETQYF,TGCAGCGTCCTTCCCGTACAGGGGGCGGTTGAGACCCAGTACTTC
.,TRBV7-9,TRBJ2-7,TRBD2,CASSTGLAGAGEQYF,TGTGCCAGCAGCACGGGACTAGCGGGAGCCGGGGAGCAGTACTTC
.,TRBV6-1,TRBJ2-2,.,CASSETASTGELFF,TGTGCCAGCAGTGAAACAGCAAGTACCGGGGAGCTGTTTTTT